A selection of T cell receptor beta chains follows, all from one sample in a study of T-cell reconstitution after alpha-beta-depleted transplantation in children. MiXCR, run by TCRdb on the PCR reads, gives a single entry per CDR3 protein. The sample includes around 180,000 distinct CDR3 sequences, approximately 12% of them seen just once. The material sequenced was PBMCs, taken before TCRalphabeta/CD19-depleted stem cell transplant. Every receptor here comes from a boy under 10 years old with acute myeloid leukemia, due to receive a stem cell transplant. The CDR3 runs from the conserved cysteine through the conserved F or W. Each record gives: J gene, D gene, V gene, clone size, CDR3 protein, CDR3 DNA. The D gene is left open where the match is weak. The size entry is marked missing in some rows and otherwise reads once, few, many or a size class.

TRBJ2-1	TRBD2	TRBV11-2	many	CASSLLASGHNEQFF	TGTGCCAGCAGCTTACTGGCTAGCGGCCACAATGAGCAGTTCTTC
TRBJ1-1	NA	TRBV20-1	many	CSARYNTEAFF	TGCAGTGCTAGATATAACACTGAAGCTTTCTTT
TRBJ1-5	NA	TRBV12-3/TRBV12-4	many	CASRILNQPQHF	TGTGCCAGCAGAATCCTCAATCAGCCCCAGCATTTT
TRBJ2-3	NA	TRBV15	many	CATSREGITVPDTQYF	TGTGCCACCAGCAGAGAGGGGATCACAGTCCCAGATACGCAGTATTTT
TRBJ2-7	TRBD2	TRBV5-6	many	CASSHRRLGLAGIYEQYF	TGTGCCAGCAGCCACCGCCGACTTGGACTAGCGGGCATATACGAGCAGTACTTC
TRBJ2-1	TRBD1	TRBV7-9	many	CASSFVQGERNEQFF	TGTGCCAGCAGCTTTGTACAGGGGGAAAGGAATGAGCAGTTCTTC
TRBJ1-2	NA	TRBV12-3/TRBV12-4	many	CASSLTAMAGPDYGYTF	TGTGCCAGCAGTTTAACCGCTATGGCCGGGCCAGACTATGGCTACACCTTC
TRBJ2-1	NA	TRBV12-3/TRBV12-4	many	CASSWGPREQFF	TGTGCCAGCAGTTGGGGGCCGAGAGAGCAGTTCTTC
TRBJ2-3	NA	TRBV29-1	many	CSVGGTSSTDTQYF	TGCAGCGTGGGGGGGACATCGAGCACAGATACGCAGTATTTT
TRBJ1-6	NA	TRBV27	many	CASRSTGTVSSYNSPLHF	TGTGCCAGCAGAAGTACAGGGACCGTGAGCTCCTATAATTCACCCCTCCACTTT
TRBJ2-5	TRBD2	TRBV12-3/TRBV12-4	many	CASRGLATQETQYF	TGTGCCAGCAGAGGACTAGCCACCCAAGAGACCCAGTACTTC
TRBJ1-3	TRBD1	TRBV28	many	CATSTGVGNTIYF	TGTGCCACCTCGACAGGGGTTGGAAACACCATATATTTT
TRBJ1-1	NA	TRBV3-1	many	CASSQGGRRDTEAFF	TGTGCCAGCAGCCAAGGAGGGCGCCGGGACACTGAAGCTTTCTTT
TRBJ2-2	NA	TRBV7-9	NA	CASSPTRTNTGELFF	TGTGCCAGCAGCCCTACCCGGACGAACACCGGGGAGCTGTTTTTT
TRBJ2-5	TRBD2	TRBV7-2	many	CASSLAPGTSGETQYF	TGTGCCAGCAGCTTAGCGCCCGGGACTAGCGGAGAGACCCAGTACTTC
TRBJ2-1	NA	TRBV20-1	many	CSARGTHSSYNEQFF	TGCAGTGCTAGAGGGACTCACAGCTCCTACAATGAGCAGTTCTTC
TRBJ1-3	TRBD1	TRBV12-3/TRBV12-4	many	CASSPTGTAGNTIYF	TGTGCCAGCAGTCCAACCGGGACAGCAGGAAACACCATATATTTT
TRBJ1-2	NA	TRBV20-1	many	CSARSGQGYYGYTF	TGCAGTGCTAGGTCGGGGCAGGGGTACTATGGCTACACCTTC
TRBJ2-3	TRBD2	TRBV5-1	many	CASSLAGMSTDTQYF	TGCGCCAGCAGCCTAGCGGGAATGTCGACAGATACGCAGTATTTT
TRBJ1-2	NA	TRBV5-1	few	CASSRDELDGYTF	TGCGCCAGCAGCCGGGACGAGTTGGACGGCTACACCTTC
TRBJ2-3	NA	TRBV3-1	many	CASGQNRLSTDTQYF	TGTGCCAGCGGACAAAACAGGCTAAGCACAGATACGCAGTATTTT
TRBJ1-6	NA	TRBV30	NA	CAWSEGPHNSPLHF	TGTGCCTGGAGTGAAGGTCCCCATAATTCACCCCTCCACTTT
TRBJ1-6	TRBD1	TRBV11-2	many	CASRALTGQAGSPLHF	TGTGCCAGCAGAGCCCTTACGGGACAGGCTGGGTCACCCCTCCACTTT
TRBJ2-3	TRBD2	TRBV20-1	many	CSAIGASGGTQDTQYF	TGCAGTGCCATAGGGGCTAGCGGGGGGACACAAGATACGCAGTATTTT
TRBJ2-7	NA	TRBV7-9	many	CASSLVRNEQYF	TGTGCCAGCAGCTTAGTGCGCAACGAGCAGTACTTC
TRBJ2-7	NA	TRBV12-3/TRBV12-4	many	CASTPGYHEQYF	TGTGCCAGCACTCCAGGGTACCACGAGCAGTACTTC
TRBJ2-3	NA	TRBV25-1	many	CASRAVPWDTQYF	TGTGCCAGCAGAGCAGTTCCGTGGGATACGCAGTATTTT
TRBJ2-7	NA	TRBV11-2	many	CASLGGSYEQYF	TGTGCCAGCTTAGGAGGCTCCTACGAGCAGTACTTC
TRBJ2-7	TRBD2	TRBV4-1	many	CASSQVSSGSVYEQYF	TGCGCCAGCAGCCAAGTCTCTAGCGGGAGTGTGTACGAGCAGTACTTC
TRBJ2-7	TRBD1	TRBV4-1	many	CASSPRQGDYEQYF	TGCGCCAGCAGCCCTCGACAGGGTGACTACGAGCAGTACTTC
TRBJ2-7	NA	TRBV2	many	CAGYDIRPGSYEQYF	TGTGCCGGGTATGATATAAGGCCTGGCTCTTACGAGCAGTACTTC
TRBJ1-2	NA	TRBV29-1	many	CSAIPGTVLGGYTF	TGCAGCGCCATCCCCGGGACGGTCCTTGGTGGCTACACCTTC
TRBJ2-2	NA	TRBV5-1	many	CASSFGTQHTGELFF	TGCGCCAGCAGCTTTGGGACACAACACACCGGGGAGCTGTTTTTT
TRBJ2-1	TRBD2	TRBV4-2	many	CASRTSESSYNEQFF	TGTGCCAGCAGGACTAGCGAGAGCTCCTACAATGAGCAGTTCTTC
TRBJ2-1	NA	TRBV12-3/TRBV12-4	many	CASSFGERGSGNEQFF	TGTGCCAGCAGTTTTGGGGAGCGTGGGAGCGGCAATGAGCAGTTCTTC
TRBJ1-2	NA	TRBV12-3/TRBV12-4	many	CASSTRRNYGYTF	TGTGCCAGTTCGACACGTCGCAACTATGGCTACACCTTC
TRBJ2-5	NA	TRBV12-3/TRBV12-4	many	CASRPSDGRETQYF	TGTGCCAGCAGGCCGTCGGACGGAAGAGAGACCCAGTACTTC
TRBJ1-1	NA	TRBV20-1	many	CSSSGGPTEAFF	TGCAGCTCAAGCGGGGGGCCCACTGAAGCTTTCTTT
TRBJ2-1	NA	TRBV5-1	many	CASSPGRQGGYNEQFF	TGCGCCAGCAGCCCGGGAAGGCAGGGGGGCTACAATGAGCAGTTCTTC
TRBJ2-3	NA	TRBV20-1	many	CSARDNTDTQYF	TGCAGTGCTAGAGATAACACAGATACGCAGTATTTT
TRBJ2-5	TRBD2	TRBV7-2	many	CASSPRRGLAGQETQYF	TGTGCCAGCAGCCCACGCCGCGGACTAGCGGGCCAAGAGACCCAGTACTTC
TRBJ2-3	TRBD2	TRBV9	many	CASSVEAAGATDTQYF	TGTGCCAGCAGCGTAGAGGCAGCGGGAGCGACAGATACGCAGTATTTT